Following are 17 T cell receptor beta chains from one sample sequenced in a study of blood T cell repertoires in COVID-19. Assay used: immunoSEQ multiplex PCR; TCRdb lists only in-frame clones, some missing. The table records about 170,000 clones, 65% to 80% of them present only once. The material sequenced was peripheral blood. The receptors shown here come from a man aged 55-75 years with acute or convalescent COVID-19.

This CDR3 is CASSLDGGTYEQYF. The CDR3 nucleotides are TGTGCCAGCAGTTTAGACGGGGGTACCTACGAGCAGTACTTC. V usage is TRBV28 and J usage is TRBJ2-7; tentatively, D is TRBD2 (6 bases). CDR1 MDHEN and CDR2 SYDVKM come from the germline V gene. V was clipped by 2 bases and J by 2 bases, with 10 bases between them. The length of the CDR3 is 14 residues.

The genes are TRBV7-8 and TRBJ2-2, with D possibly being TRBD2 (6 bases). Trimming removed 2 bases from V and 5 bases from J, with 15 bases in between. Germline CDR1 and CDR2: SGHVS and FQNEAQ. There are 16 residues in the CDR3. CDR3: CASSLILAVRTGELFF. The CDR3, as DNA: TGTGCCAGCAGCTTAATACTAGCAGTTCGAACCGGGGAGCTGTTTTTT.

V usage is TRBV29-1 and J usage is TRBJ1-2; weak D call: TRBD1 (6 bases). CDR1 is SQVTM, CDR2 ANQGSEA, per germline. This CDR3 spans 12 amino acids. Trimming removed 7 bases from V and 4 bases from J, with 13 bases in between. As DNA, the CDR3 is TGCAGCGCCCTAGGGGGGGGCTATGGCTACACCTTC. Amino acid sequence: CSALGGGYGYTF.

CDR3: CATSDSRGREQYF. DNA for the CDR3: TGTGCCACCAGTGATTCCAGGGGCCGCGAGCAGTACTTC. The V and J genes are TRBV24-1 and TRBJ2-7; tentatively, D is TRBD1 (6 bases). Germline V CDR1 and CDR2: KGHDR, SFDVKD. Trimming took 2 bases from V and 6 from J, leaving 10 bases between them. The CDR3 sequence is 13 residues long.

The genes are TRBV10-2 and TRBJ2-7, with 9 nucleotides matching TRBD1. Germline-derived CDR1 and CDR2 are WSHSY and SAAADI. The CDR3 loop spans 15 amino acids. Losses at the gene ends were 7 bases for V and 0 bases for J; bases not matched to a gene: 7. The CDR3 spells CASTGGQGPSYEQYF. The CDR3 DNA sequence: TGCGCCAGCACCGGGGGACAGGGACCCTCCTACGAGCAGTACTTC.

The chain employs TRBV6-6 and TRBJ1-5; tentative D call: TRBD1 (5 bases). The germline CDR1 and CDR2 sequences are MNHNY and SVGAGI (reference sequence). The CDR3 is 14 residues long. With 8 bases removed from V and 0 bases from J, the gap between germline ends came to 11 bases. The CDR3 region has the DNA TGTGCCAGCGCGGACATTAATAGCAATCAGCCCCAGCATTTT. Encoded protein: CASADINSNQPQHF.

CDR3 residues: CASSQDAAGGPWEQFF. CDR3 nucleotides: TGCGCCAGCAGCCAAGATGCGGCGGGGGGGCCTTGGGAGCAGTTCTTC. V gene TRBV4-1 combines with J gene TRBJ2-1; 9 bases line up with TRBD2. Looked up from germline, CDR1 is MGHRA and CDR2 is YSYEKL. This CDR3 has 16 amino acids. The J segment lost 10 bases and the V segment lost 0 bases, leaving 10 bases of the junction unmatched.

This chain uses TRBV19 with TRBJ2-4, with TRBD1 matching over 8 bases. The CDR3 loop spans 17 amino acids. Germline lookup yields CDR1 LNHDA and CDR2 SQIVND (reference sequence). With V trimmed by 2 bases and J by 1 base, 7 bases remained unmatched. Here the CDR3 reads CASSIRTGRIAKNIQYF. CDR3 coding DNA: TGTGCCAGTAGTATAAGGACAGGGAGGATCGCCAAAAACATTCAGTACTTC.

This clone came up once. The V gene is TRBV6-2 or TRBV6-3, the J gene TRBJ2-1; 11 bases agree with TRBD2. The CDR3 is 15 amino acids. J lost 4 bases, V lost 4 bases, and 3 bases had no gene match. Germline-derived CDR1 and CDR2 are MNHEY and SVGEGT. CDR3 coding DNA: TGTGCCAGCAGTTGGGGGACTAGCGGATACAATGAGCAGTTCTTC. It translates to CASSWGTSGYNEQFF.

J is TRBJ1-2 and V is TRBV13; TRBD1 agrees at 7 bases. Germline-derived CDR1 and CDR2 are PRHDT and FYEKMQ (reference sequence). V was clipped by 5 bases and J by 1 base; unmatched bases: 7. This CDR3 spans 15 amino acids. CDR3 in amino acids: CASSGQGQVNYGYTF. DNA for the CDR3: TGTGCCAGCAGCGGACAAGGACAGGTTAACTATGGCTACACCTTC.

This rearrangement joins TRBV9 to TRBJ1-1; D is undetermined. The germline CDR1 and CDR2 sequences are SGDLS and YYNGEE. The CDR3 covers 13 residues. Deletions cut 6 bases from V and 3 bases from J, with 12 bases between. This CDR3 reads CASNSGGDTEAFF. The CDR3 bases are TGTGCCAGCAACAGTGGTGGTGACACTGAAGCTTTCTTT.

The chain carries TRBV10-3 and TRBJ1-1, with 9 positions matching TRBD1. J was trimmed by 5 bases and V by 9 bases; bases with no gene match: 4. Germline V lookup: CDR1 ENHRY, CDR2 SYGVKD. This CDR3 is 12 amino acids long. CDR3 sequence (DNA): TGTGCCATACGACAGGGGGAAACTGAAGCTTTCTTT. Translated: CAIRQGETEAFF.

V is TRBV7-2 and J is TRBJ1-4, with a possible D match to TRBD1 (5 bases). The V end was cut by 1 base, the J end by 10 bases, with 13 bases between. From germline, CDR1 is SGHTA and CDR2 FQGNSA. This CDR3 contains 14 residues. The CDR3 coding sequence is TGTGCCAGCAGCTTAGGTCAGGGTAACGCAAAACTGTTTTTT. It is translated as CASSLGQGNAKLFF.

The chain carries TRBV6-1 and TRBJ1-6; 9 bases align to TRBD1. Germline V gene data show CDR1 as MNHNS and CDR2 as SASEGT. J lost 14 bases, V lost 2 bases, and 10 bases had no gene match. This CDR3 spans 15 amino acids. This chain's CDR3 is CASSEYQQGASTLHF. As DNA, the CDR3 is TGTGCCAGCAGTGAATATCAACAGGGGGCATCGACCCTCCACTTT.

This clone occurred a few times. The chain couples TRBV6-5 to TRBJ2-7; unclear D gene. This CDR3 has 14 amino acids. The germline V and J ends were trimmed by 0 bases and 2 bases, with 8 bases remaining between them. CDR1 is MNHEY, CDR2 SVGAGI, per germline. This CDR3 is CASSYSSVPYEQYF. CDR3 DNA: TGTGCCAGCAGTTACTCGAGTGTTCCCTACGAGCAGTACTTC.

The J gene is TRBJ2-7, the V gene TRBV7-2; 15 positions match TRBD2. With 6 bases clipped from V and 6 bases from J, the junction kept 9 bases outside the gene matches. This CDR3 spans 16 amino acids. CDR1 SGHTA and CDR2 FQGNSA come from the germline V gene. The CDR3 DNA sequence: TGTGCCAGCAGACAAGGACTAGCGGGGGGGCTGAGCGAGCAGTACTTC. It codes for CASRQGLAGGLSEQYF.

The chain carries TRBV19 and TRBJ1-1; TRBD1 is a possible D gene (5 bases). Per the germline V gene, CDR1 is LNHDA and CDR2 is SQIVND (reference sequence). The germline V and J ends were trimmed by 10 bases and 3 bases, with 6 bases remaining between them. The CDR3 totals 10 residues. The CDR3 region has the DNA TGTGCCACCAGGGACACTGAAGCTTTCTTT. Translated, it gives CATRDTEAFF.